Listed here are 30 T cell receptor beta chains from one sample, sequenced in a study of T cells after yellow fever vaccination. TCRdb re-called the 5' RACE reads through MiXCR, storing one row per CDR3 protein. Of 250,000 to 400,000 distinct CDR3 sequences in the sample, roughly 4.3% were seen once. Specimen: PBMCs, collected 15 days after the yellow fever booster vaccination. The source is a man younger than 35 who received the YFV17D yellow fever vaccine.

This clonotype was detected many times. V and J are TRBV28 and TRBJ1-5; 7 nucleotides match TRBD1. This CDR3 is built from 13 residues. Germline trimming cut 8 bases from V and 4 bases from J; bases unmatched to any gene: 5. The V gene's germline CDR1 is MDHEN and CDR2 SYDVKM. CDR3: CASRDSFNQPQHF. CDR3 nucleotide sequence: TGTGCCAGCCGGGACAGCTTTAATCAGCCCCAGCATTTT. The entire variable domain, with the rest obtained from reference TRBV28 and TRBJ1-5, is as follows: DVKVTQSSRYLVKRTGEKVFLECVQDMDHENMFWYRQDPGLGLRLIYFSYDVKMKEKGDIPEGYSVSREKKERFSLILESASTNQTSMYLCASRDSFNQPQHFGDGTRLSIL.

This clonotype came up a few times. The chain links TRBV5-1 to TRBJ1-1; D is possibly TRBD1 (5 bases). CDR1 and CDR2 from the germline V gene are SGHRS and YFSETQ. The CDR3 consists of 15 residues. V was shortened by 0 bases and J by 4 bases, with 13 bases between the two germline ends. CDR3 residues: CASSLAVGLGTEAFF. The CDR3 DNA is TGCGCCAGCAGCTTGGCCGTGGGGCTTGGCACTGAAGCTTTCTTT.

This clonotype was counted many times. The J gene is TRBJ1-5, the V gene TRBV6-6, with D unclear. Germline CDR1 MNHNY, CDR2 SVGAGI (reference sequence). This CDR3 has 11 amino acids. The V end was cut by 6 bases, the J end by 7 bases, with 7 bases between. The CDR3 DNA is TGTGCCAGCAGCCGAGAACAGCCCCAGCATTTT. Translating it yields CASSREQPQHF.

This clonotype showed up just a few times. This chain links TRBV2 with TRBJ2-5; TRBD1 might be the D (5 bases). The germline V and J ends were trimmed by 10 bases and 2 bases, with 5 bases remaining between them. This CDR3 is 10 amino acids long. The germline gives CDR1 SNHLY, CDR2 FYNNEI. CDR3 sequence reads: CAKGQETQYF. The CDR3 nucleotides are TGTGCCAAGGGGCAAGAGACCCAGTACTTC. The whole variable domain, filled in from reference TRBV2 and TRBJ2-5, reads EPEVTQTPSHQVTQMGQEVILRCVPISNHLYFYWYRQILGQKVEFLVSFYNNEISEKSEIFDDQFSVERPDGSNFTLKIRSTKLEDSAMYFCAKGQETQYFGPGTRLLVL.

This clonotype has a handful of counts. The V and J genes are TRBV4-2 and TRBJ1-1, with TRBD1 matching over 7 bases. With 1 base clipped from V and 2 bases from J, the junction kept 4 bases outside the gene matches. The CDR3 covers 15 residues. Germline V CDR1 and CDR2: LGHNA, YNFKEQ. This CDR3 is CASSQAHRGNTEAFF. CDR3 DNA sequence: TGTGCCAGCAGCCAAGCACACAGGGGAAACACTGAAGCTTTCTTT.

This clonotype came up many times. The gene calls are TRBV5-1 and TRBJ1-2; TRBD1 might be the D (6 bases). The CDR3 is 14 residues long. The germline gives CDR1 SGHRS, CDR2 YFSETQ. The germline V and J ends were trimmed by 4 bases and 7 bases, with 17 bases remaining between them. The CDR3 nucleotides read TGCGCCAGCAGCACTACTCCACAGGGACTTGGCTACACCTTC. Protein: CASSTTPQGLGYTF. The full variable domain, completed using reference TRBV5-1 and TRBJ1-2, is KAGVTQTPRYLIKTRGQQVTLSCSPISGHRSVSWYQQTPGQGLQFLFEYFSETQRNKGNFPGRFSGRQFSNSRSEMNVSTLELGDSALYLCASSTTPQGLGYTFGSGTRLTVV.

The table lists this clonotype with a few counts. The chain combines TRBV2 with TRBJ2-7; 7 nucleotides agree with TRBD2. This CDR3 comprises 16 residues. Germline values: CDR1 SNHLY, CDR2 FYNNEI. V dropped 0 bases and J dropped 7; count of bases not matched to a gene: 12. Written as DNA, the CDR3 is TGTGCCAGCAGTGAAGCGCTCCAGGGAACGGGAGGAGAGCAGTACGTC. It specifies CASSEALQGTGGEQYV.

The chain is built from TRBV11-2 and TRBJ2-5; D gene unclear. This CDR3 spans 14 amino acids. In germline, CDR1 is SGHAT, CDR2 FQNNGV. Trimming removed 4 bases at V and 2 bases at J, with 11 bases between. In nucleotides, the CDR3 is TGTGCCAGCAGCTCCCCCATGCAGCAAGAGACCCAGTACTTC. Amino acids: CASSSPMQQETQYF.

There are many counts of this clonotype. This sequence joins TRBV7-3 and TRBJ1-6; D call uncertain. Trimming shortened V by 3 bases and J by 7 bases, and 7 bases separated the two germline ends. CDR3 length equals 13 residues. CDR1 SGHTA and CDR2 FQGTGA come from the germline V gene. The CDR3 DNA reads as TGTGCCAGCAGCTTTAAAGAGAATTCACCCCTCCACTTT. Protein product: CASSFKENSPLHF.

This clonotype was detected ten times or more. The J gene is TRBJ1-1, the V gene TRBV6-6; a possible D gene is TRBD1 (5 bases). The CDR3 totals 13 residues. The germline V gene has CDR1 MNHNY and CDR2 SVGAGI (reference sequence). V lost 6 bases to trimming and J lost 3 bases, with 11 bases between them. CDR3 region: CASRVDRDTEAFF. CDR3 coding DNA: TGTGCCAGCAGAGTTGACAGAGACACTGAAGCTTTCTTT.

This clonotype was detected only a few times. The CDR3 protein is CSAAHRGNEQFF. The CDR3 DNA reads as TGCAGTGCTGCTCACAGGGGGAATGAGCAGTTCTTC. The rearrangement links TRBV20-1 to TRBJ2-1; 8 bases agree with TRBD1. This CDR3 is 12 amino acids long. Germline V CDR1 and CDR2: DFQATT, SNEGSKA (reference sequence). The trim removed 5 bases at V and 7 bases at J, leaving 4 bases unmatched.

Note on this clonotype: A much larger clonotype is one base distant, so this may be a read error. This chain connects TRBV20-1 to TRBJ1-1; D possibly corresponds to TRBD1 (5 bases). Germline V CDR1 and CDR2: DFQATT, SNEGSKA (reference sequence). This CDR3 comprises 13 residues. CDR3 coding DNA: TGCGGTGCTAGAGATAGGGGCGAGGGCAAGGCTTTCTTT. This codes for CGARDRGEGKAFF.

The gene calls are TRBV5-4 and TRBJ1-3, with D perhaps TRBD1 (6 bases). The germline V gene has CDR1 SGHNT and CDR2 YYREEE (reference sequence). This CDR3 has 15 amino acids. Trimming cost V 0 bases and J 0 bases, with 7 bases left between them. CDR3 coding DNA: TGTGCCAGCAGCTTGGACAGGGTCTCTGGAAACACCATATATTTT. It codes for CASSLDRVSGNTIYF.

This chain links TRBV6-5 with TRBJ2-1; a possible D gene is TRBD2 (5 bases). The CDR3 is 12 amino acids. The V and J ends lost 2 bases and 11 bases respectively, with 10 bases between them. Germline-derived CDR1 and CDR2 are MNHEY and SVGAGI. The CDR3 loop is CASSYMGGQQFF. The CDR3 region has the DNA TGTGCCAGCAGTTACATGGGCGGGCAGCAGTTCTTC.

The chain employs TRBV7-2 and TRBJ2-5; D is possibly TRBD2 (6 bases). The CDR3 has 15 residues. V gave up 0 bases and J gave up 0 bases, with 8 bases separating them. Germline loops: CDR1 SGHTA, CDR2 FQGNSA. As DNA, the CDR3 is TGTGCCAGCAGCTTAGCTGGGGGGTACCAAGAGACCCAGTACTTC. This sequence encodes CASSLAGGYQETQYF. Drawing the rest from reference TRBV7-2 and TRBJ2-5, the complete variable domain is GAGVSQSPSNKVTEKGKDVELRCDPISGHTALYWYRQSLGQGLEFLIYFQGNSAPDKSGLPSDRFSAERTGGSVSTLTIQRTQQEDSAVYLCASSLAGGYQETQYFGPGTRLLVL.

The gene calls are TRBV6-1 and TRBJ2-7; TRBD2 aligns across 9 bases. The CDR3 runs to 15 residues. Trimming cost V 5 bases and J 2 bases; bases outside gene matches: 7. Germline-derived CDR1 and CDR2 are MNHNS and SASEGT. CDR3 amino acids: CASSQTLAGPYEQYF. The CDR3 nucleotides read TGTGCCAGCAGTCAGACCCTAGCGGGGCCCTACGAGCAGTACTTC.

This clonotype was detected a few times. This chain links TRBV6-1 with TRBJ1-5; D is ambiguous. The germline V gene has CDR1 MNHNS and CDR2 SASEGT. The CDR3 length is 13 residues. V lost 1 base and J lost 4, with 5 bases in between. The CDR3 is CASSEGVNQPQHF. The CDR3 nucleotides read TGTGCCAGCAGTGAAGGCGTTAATCAGCCCCAGCATTTT.

This clonotype was found many times. This chain joins TRBV7-2 and TRBJ2-1; possibly TRBD2 for D (6 bases). Germline V gene sequence: CDR1 SGHTA, CDR2 FQGNSA. V was cut by 5 bases and J by 3 bases, with 14 bases left in between. The CDR3 length is 15 residues. The CDR3 loop reads CASSRGDFGYNEQFF. For the CDR3, the DNA is TGTGCCAGCAGCCGAGGGGACTTCGGCTACAATGAGCAGTTCTTC.

V and J are TRBV7-2 and TRBJ2-3, with 9 bases fitting TRBD2. V gave up 4 bases and J gave up 1 base; unmatched junction bases: 6. Germline values: CDR1 SGHTA, CDR2 FQGNSA. This CDR3 is 16 amino acids long. This CDR3 is CASSSSSGGGTDTQYF. Here the CDR3 DNA reads TGTGCCAGCAGCTCAAGTAGCGGGGGAGGCACAGATACGCAGTATTTT. Filled out from reference TRBV7-2 and TRBJ2-3, the complete variable domain reads GAGVSQSPSNKVTEKGKDVELRCDPISGHTALYWYRQSLGQGLEFLIYFQGNSAPDKSGLPSDRFSAERTGGSVSTLTIQRTQQEDSAVYLCASSSSSGGGTDTQYFGPGTRLTVL.

This clonotype was recorded many times. The CDR3 coding sequence is TGTGCCAGCAGCGAACTGGGAGGGGACACTGAAGCTTTCTTT. Its translation is CASSELGGDTEAFF. The rearrangement links TRBV13 to TRBJ1-1, with TRBD1 as a possible D gene (5 bases). The germline CDR1 and CDR2 sequences are PRHDT and FYEKMQ (reference sequence). The V gene lost 5 bases and the J gene lost 3 bases, with 13 bases spanning the gap. There are 14 residues in the CDR3.

This clonotype was seen repeatedly, ten times or more. The rearrangement links TRBV5-1 to TRBJ2-1, with 9 bases aligning to TRBD2. The CDR3 is 16 amino acids. The V and J ends lost 0 bases and 6 bases, in that order; junction bases with no gene match: 7. Germline-derived CDR1 and CDR2 are SGHRS and YFSETQ. Here the CDR3 reads CASSLAPTSGTNEQFF. CDR3 coding DNA: TGCGCCAGCAGCTTGGCCCCGACTAGCGGCACCAATGAGCAGTTCTTC.

This clonotype was found many times. The chain links TRBV7-2 to TRBJ2-7; D possibly matches TRBD1 or TRBD2 (6 bases each). Trimming shortened V by 5 bases and J by 6 bases, and 17 bases separated the two germline ends. Germline CDR1 SGHTA, CDR2 FQGNSA. CDR3 size: 14 residues. The DNA for the CDR3 is TGTGCCAGCAGCGCCGGGGGCCCCAGCACCGAGCAGTACTTC. As protein: CASSAGGPSTEQYF. Filled out from reference TRBV7-2 and TRBJ2-7, the complete variable domain reads GAGVSQSPSNKVTEKGKDVELRCDPISGHTALYWYRQSLGQGLEFLIYFQGNSAPDKSGLPSDRFSAERTGGSVSTLTIQRTQQEDSAVYLCASSAGGPSTEQYFGPGTRLTVT.

This clonotype was observed many times. The rearrangement uses TRBV7-9 and TRBJ1-1, with TRBD1 as a possible D gene (5 bases). CDR1 is SEHNR and CDR2 is FQNEAQ in the germline V gene (reference sequence). The length of the CDR3 is 12 residues. V was trimmed by 6 bases and J by 9 bases, leaving 14 bases between them. CDR3 sequence: CASRGGPQKAFF. The CDR3, as DNA: TGTGCCAGCAGGGGGGGACCGCAAAAAGCTTTCTTT.

This clonotype was seen many times. This rearrangement joins TRBV9 to TRBJ2-3; no definite D call. Germline V lookup: CDR1 SGDLS, CDR2 YYNGEE. V was shortened by 6 bases and J by 0 bases, with 11 bases between the two germline ends. This CDR3 region has 14 residues. CDR3 sequence reads: CASTRPSSTDTQYF. In nucleotides, the CDR3 is TGTGCCAGCACCCGACCGTCCAGCACAGATACGCAGTATTTT. The full variable domain, rest sourced from reference TRBV9 and TRBJ2-3, is DSGVTQTPKHLITATGQRVTLRCSPRSGDLSVYWYQQSLDQGLQFLIQYYNGEERAKGNILERFSAQQFPDLHSELNLSSLELGDSALYFCASTRPSSTDTQYFGPGTRLTVL.

The DNA of the CDR3 is TGCAGTGCTAGGAGTGACAGGAATGTTGATACGCAGTATTTT. Amino acids: CSARSDRNVDTQYF. The chain recombines TRBV20-1 with TRBJ2-3; TRBD1 is a possible D gene (6 bases). Per germline, CDR1 DFQATT and CDR2 SNEGSKA (reference sequence). CDR3 length equals 14 residues. The ends were cut back, 3 bases at V and 6 bases at J, with 16 bases in the middle.

This clonotype was seen many times. J is TRBJ2-3 and V is TRBV6-6; no clear D gene. V lost 5 bases and J 0 bases, leaving 6 bases between the germline ends. The germline V gene encodes CDR1 MNHNY and CDR2 SVGAGI (reference sequence). CDR3 length: 13 amino acids. CDR3 sequence (DNA): TGTGCCAGCAGTCGGAGTAGCACAGATACGCAGTATTTT. Amino acid sequence: CASSRSSTDTQYF.

This clonotype showed up many times. V is TRBV27 and J is TRBJ1-1, with 7 bases aligning to TRBD1. CDR3 length: 12 amino acids. In germline, CDR1 is MNHEY, CDR2 SMNVEV (reference sequence). J lost 7 bases, V lost 6 bases, and 5 bases had no gene match. The DNA for the CDR3 is TGTGCCAGCAGAAACAGGGGTCTTGAAGCTTTCTTT. Its translation is CASRNRGLEAFF.

The table lists this clonotype with many counts. This sequence joins TRBV5-6 and TRBJ2-3; 7 bases are shared with TRBD1. This CDR3 is 13 amino acids long. With V trimmed by 5 bases and J by 3 bases, 3 bases remained unmatched. In germline, CDR1 is SGHDT, CDR2 YYEEEE. CDR3 protein: CASRTGETDTQYF. CDR3 sequence (DNA): TGTGCCAGCAGAACAGGGGAAACAGATACGCAGTATTTT.

This chain's CDR3 is CSVDGTSGIYEQYV. CDR3 sequence (DNA): TGCAGCGTAGACGGGACTAGCGGGATCTACGAGCAGTACGTC. The genes are TRBV29-1 and TRBJ2-7; 13 nucleotides agree with TRBD2. J gave up 3 bases and V 6 bases, and 5 bases lay outside the gene matches. The germline CDR1 and CDR2 sequences are SQVTM and ANQGSEA. This CDR3 spans 14 amino acids.

This clonotype was seen ten or more times. The rearrangement uses TRBV7-2 and TRBJ1-4, with a weak D call TRBD1 (6 bases). The germline V gene has CDR1 SGHTA and CDR2 FQGNSA. This CDR3 region has 15 residues. V lost 5 bases and J lost 5, with 15 bases in between. Here the CDR3 reads CASSERGGRNEKLFF. The CDR3 DNA reads as TGTGCCAGCAGCGAACGGGGGGGCAGGAATGAAAAACTGTTTTTT.